The sequence of this T cell receptor (beta chain) was determined in a study of graft-versus-host responses after intestinal transplantation. Study background: Transplant recipients had multivisceral, liver-intestinal, or isolated intestinal grafts.

On this clone: Its matching antigen is unknown.

V was pared by 1 base and J by 0 bases, with 0 bases of the junction left unmatched. The CDR3 consists of 15 residues. CDR1 and CDR2 from the germline V gene are SGHNT and YYREEE (reference sequence). Assay: immunoSEQ multiplex PCR; the TCRdb copy retains only in-frame clones and omits some. The repertoire has about 36,000 clones, roughly 94% of them found once; the top ten carry 0.2% to 0.25%. Sample: unstimulated CD4+ T cells sorted from spleen or lymph node cells, taken before transplant. The rearrangement links TRBV5-4 to TRBJ2-1, with 8 bases fitting TRBD2. This clonotype was sampled from a human donor who was the organ donor for an intestinal transplant. The CDR3 region has the DNA TGTGCCAGCAGCTTGCGGGGGGGCTCCTACAATGAGCAGTTCTTC. This encodes CASSLRGGSYNEQFF.